Only one count was recorded for the clone carrying this T cell receptor (beta chain). Its target is unknown. This sample was included in a study of T cell responses to AZD1222 COVID-19 vaccine. Study-level results: Reports indicate that nearly half of spike-specific TCRs are directed at unmutated variant regions. The peak T cell response came first, and repertoires were sampled only after it. White British donors predominated, females outnumbered males, and clonal diversity was possibly underestimated.

Germline values: CDR1 MNHNY, CDR2 SVGAGI (reference sequence). This CDR3 has 14 amino acids. V lost 4 bases and J 7 bases, leaving 13 bases between the germline ends. The data were produced by immunoSEQ multiplex PCR, yet TCRdb's version contains in-frame clones alone and is incomplete. The table lists 120,000 to 150,000 clones, 85% to 90% of them singletons. The TCR comes from an adult who received the AZD1222 COVID-19 vaccine. This specimen was peripheral blood, taken 28 days after the second AZD1222 dose. The chain recombines TRBV6-6 with TRBJ1-4, with D possibly matching TRBD1 (6 bases). The CDR3 spells CASSLGGYGEKLFF. The CDR3 region has the DNA TGTGCCAGCAGTTTGGGGGGCTACGGTGAAAAACTGTTTTTT.